This TCR beta chain was recovered during a study of Graves' ophthalmopathy and Graves' hyperthyroidism. The CDR3 length is 15 residues. In germline, CDR1 is MGHDK, CDR2 SYGVNS. V was pared by 8 bases and J by 7 bases, with 20 bases between. This clonotype was found a few times. Amplification targeted the TCR beta CDR3 regions, with RNA transcripts as the source material. Amplification began with first-round RT-PCR using HTBI primers, then second-round multiplex PCR was performed. TCRdb re-called the multiplex PCR reads with MiXCR, one entry per CDR3 protein. Of around 660,000 distinct CDR3 sequences in the sample, about two fifths were seen once.

The chain uses TRBV25-1 and TRBJ1-4; a possible D gene is TRBD1 (6 bases). The sequencing sample was made of peripheral blood. The clonotype was recovered from an adult man with Graves' ophthalmopathy. CDR3 sequence reads: CASSPNREKGEKLFF. In DNA form, the CDR3 reads TGTGCCAGCTCACCGAACAGGGAGAAGGGTGAAAAACTGTTTTTT.